This T cell receptor beta chain is from a study of OX40 agonist ivuxolimab in advanced cancers. Background on the whole study: The costimulatory receptor OX40 (CD134) was targeted by ivuxolimab, a fully human IgG2 agonistic monoclonal antibody. Intravenous ivuxolimab was administered to patients every 2 weeks at six dose levels: 0.01, 0.1, 0.3, 1.5, 3 and 10 mg/kg. Of the approximately 50 dose-escalation patients, hepatocellular carcinoma was present in around 20, melanoma in approximately 15, renal cell carcinoma in 9 and head and neck cancer in 9. The dose-escalation cohort was around 84% male with a mean age of about 60 years, ranging from 23 to 79. Patients were allowed to have had prior anti-PD-1, anti-PD-L1 or anti-CTLA-4 therapy, and 30% to 40% of the dose-escalation patients had been treated with checkpoint inhibitors. Partial responses occurred in three dose-escalation patients, of whom one had hepatocellular carcinoma and two had cutaneous melanoma. The purpose of peripheral TCRbeta sequencing was to test whether ivuxolimab changed TCR sequence diversity and led to clonal T-cell expansion. The monotherapy dose-escalation portion (N of about 47 patients) of the phase I ivuxolimab trial is reported in the paper.

Patients with a history of autoimmune disease or receiving systemic immunosuppression were excluded from the trial. Peripheral blood for TCR sequencing was collected from all dose cohorts at baseline, on cycle 4 day 1, and on cycle 7 day 1. The samples were taken from a phase I, first-in-human, multicenter, open-label dose-escalation trial of ivuxolimab. The trial enrolled adults with locally advanced or metastatic head and neck squamous cell, hepatocellular, melanoma or renal cell carcinoma. Before TCR sequencing, CD4+ T cells and CD8+ T cells were sorted from peripheral blood as separate populations. On the study overall, not on this receptor specifically: In the 0.1-3.0 mg/kg groups, partial responders had among the lowest normalized peripheral clonal expansion, particularly in CD8+ T cells. At doses from 0.1 to 3.0 mg/kg, clonal expansion was seen in both CD4+ and CD8+ blood T cells between baseline and week 6. Low levels of normalized T-cell clonal expansion were also seen in some patients who did not respond. The antigen specificity of the clonally expanded peripheral T cells was not determined. After ivuxolimab, CD8+ T cells had more expanded clones than CD4+ T cells on average.

The CDR3 runs 13 amino acids, cysteine and phenylalanine included. Left in the record is the CDR3 DNA by itself, 39 bases read in frame from the first base. The junction shows trimming of 4 bases on V and 7 bases on J, and the gene matches do not reach 7 bases of it. Based on the germline V gene, the CDR1 and CDR2 sequences are SQVTM and ANQGSEA. Note on this clone: The antigen it binds to is not known. It has no much larger one-base neighbor in the sample; base qualities were not kept.

For sequencing of the TCRbeta CDR3 region, genomic DNA was extracted from the sorted cells. The immunoSEQ Assay was used to sequence the TCRbeta CDR3 regions. This immuneACCESS table, as held by TCRdb, lists in-frame sequences with V and J called but not all clones. Of the missing ones, under half trace to an unresolved V gene in checked studies; the others have no known cause. The sample table holds tens of thousands of clones, of which 90% to 95% were seen once. The ten largest clones take up around 2.6% of the sample. The rearranged segments are TRBV29-1 and TRBJ2-5, and 9 junctional nucleotides match TRBD2. The sample was CD4+ or CD8+ T cells sorted from blood, taken in a trial of the OX40 agonist ivuxolimab. The TCR comes from an adult with an advanced solid tumor such as melanoma, head and neck, liver or kidney cancer. The CDR3 sequence is CSVGGTSYGTQYF. At the DNA level, the sequence is TGCAGCGTTGGCGGGACTAGCTACGGGACCCAGTACTTC.